Listed below are T cell receptor beta chains from one sample, sequenced in a study of early stage breast cancer tumors. The repertoire was sequenced with immunoSEQ multiplex PCR; TCRdb's copy has only in-frame clones and lacks some. The data show 30,000 or so clones, about 70% seen once. Sequencing was done on a sample of blood. These TCRs come from a person aged 50-59 years with breast cancer. Each CDR3 is given with its conserved first and last residue. D genes are given only for firm matches. A row's size may be missing; if present it is once, few, many or a size class.

clone size	J gene	D gene	V gene	CDR3 DNA	CDR3 protein
-	TRBJ2-6	-	TRBV4-1	TGCGCCAGCAGCCAATCAGGGGGGAGATCTGGGGCCAACGTCCTGACTTTC	CASSQSGGRSGANVLTF
-	TRBJ2-3	TRBD2	TRBV7-3	TGTGCCAGCAGCTTCAAGACTAGCGGGAGGGCCAGGGCAGATACGCAGTATTTT	CASSFKTSGRARADTQYF
-	TRBJ1-2	-	TRBV5-5	TGTGCCAGCACCCTTGGAACCGTGACGGCTTATGGCTACACCTTC	CASTLGTVTAYGYTF
-	TRBJ1-4	-	TRBV30	TGTGCCGGCCCCGGGGGGGATAATGAAAAACTGTTTTTT	CAGPGGDNEKLFF
-	TRBJ2-6	-	TRBV19	TGTGCCAGTAACTTAGGGGTTTCTGGGGCCAACGTCCTGACTTTC	CASNLGVSGANVLTF
-	TRBJ2-1	TRBD1	TRBV5-6	TGTGCCAGCAGCTTGTTCGGACAGGGCTCCTACAATGAGCAGTTCTTC	CASSLFGQGSYNEQFF
-	TRBJ1-2	-	TRBV14	TGTGCCAGCAGCCAAGGATTTAACTATGGCTACACCTTC	CASSQGFNYGYTF
-	TRBJ1-1	-	TRBV6-1	TGTGCCAGCAGTGAAGTACAGGGCACTGAAGCTTTCTTT	CASSEVQGTEAFF
few	TRBJ2-1	-	TRBV7-9	TGTGCCAGCAGCTTATTAGTGAGGGGCAATGAGCAGTTCTTC	CASSLLVRGNEQFF
-	TRBJ2-6	-	TRBV18	TGTGCCAGCTCACCCCCCGGGGCCAACGTCCTGACTTTC	CASSPPGANVLTF
-	TRBJ2-3	TRBD1	TRBV18	TGTGCCAGCTCACCACGAGGAGACAGGGTGAAAGATACGCAGTATTTT	CASSPRGDRVKDTQYF